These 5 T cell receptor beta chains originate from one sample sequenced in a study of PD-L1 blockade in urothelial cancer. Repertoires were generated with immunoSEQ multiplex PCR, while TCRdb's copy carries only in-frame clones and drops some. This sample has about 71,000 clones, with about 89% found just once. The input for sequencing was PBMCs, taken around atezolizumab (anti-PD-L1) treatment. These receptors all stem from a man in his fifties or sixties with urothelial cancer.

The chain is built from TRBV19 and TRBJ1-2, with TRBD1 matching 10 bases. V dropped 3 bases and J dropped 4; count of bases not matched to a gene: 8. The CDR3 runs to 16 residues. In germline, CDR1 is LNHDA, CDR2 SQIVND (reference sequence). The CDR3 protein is CASSMHGTGAAYGYTF. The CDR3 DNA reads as TGTGCCAGTAGTATGCACGGGACAGGGGCGGCCTATGGCTACACCTTC.

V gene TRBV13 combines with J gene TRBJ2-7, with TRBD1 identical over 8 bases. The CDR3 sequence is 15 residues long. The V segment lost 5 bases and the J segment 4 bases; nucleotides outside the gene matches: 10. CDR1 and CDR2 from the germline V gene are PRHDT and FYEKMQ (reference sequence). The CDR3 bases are TGTGCCAGCAGCAACCGGGACAGGATTCAATACGAGCAGTACTTC. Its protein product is CASSNRDRIQYEQYF.

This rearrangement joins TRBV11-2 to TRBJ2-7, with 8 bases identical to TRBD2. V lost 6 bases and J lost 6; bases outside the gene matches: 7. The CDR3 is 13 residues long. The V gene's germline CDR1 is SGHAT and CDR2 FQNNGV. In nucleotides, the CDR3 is TGTGCCAGCAGGCCCGGGGGGGGTTCCGAGCAGTACTTC. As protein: CASRPGGGSEQYF.

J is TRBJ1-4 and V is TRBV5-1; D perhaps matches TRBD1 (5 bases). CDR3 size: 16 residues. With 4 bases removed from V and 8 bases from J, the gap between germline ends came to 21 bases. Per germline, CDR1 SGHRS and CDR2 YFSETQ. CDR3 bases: TGCGCCAGCAGCAACGCCGAGCATTCTGGGGGGGAAAAACTGTTTTTT. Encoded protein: CASSNAEHSGGEKLFF. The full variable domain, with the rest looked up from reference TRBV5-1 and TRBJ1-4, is KAGVTQTPRYLIKTRGQQVTLSCSPISGHRSVSWYQQTPGQGLQFLFEYFSETQRNKGNFPGRFSGRQFSNSRSEMNVSTLELGDSALYLCASSNAEHSGGEKLFFGSGTQLSVL.

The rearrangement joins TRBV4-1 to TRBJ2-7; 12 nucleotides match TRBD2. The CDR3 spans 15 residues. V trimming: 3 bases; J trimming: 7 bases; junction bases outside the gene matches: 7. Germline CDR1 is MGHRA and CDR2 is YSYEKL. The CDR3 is CASSQLAGGAREQYF. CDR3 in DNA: TGCGCCAGCAGCCAGCTAGCGGGGGGGGCTAGGGAGCAGTACTTC.